These 29 T cell receptor beta chains were sequenced from one sample in a study of T cells in Graves' hyperthyroidism and ophthalmopathy. TCR beta CDR3 regions were amplified from RNA. First-round RT-PCR targeting the TCR CDR3 was performed with the HTBI primer set. TCRdb independently ran MiXCR on the multiplex PCR reads; one entry per CDR3 protein. The sample has 550,000 to 600,000 distinct CDR3 sequences, over 15% seen once. Input material: blood. The receptors were gathered from a woman between 18 and 30 years old with Graves' hyperthyroidism.

Comments on this clonotype: This may be a read error, as it is one base from a much larger clone. The gene calls are TRBV6-2 or TRBV6-3 and TRBJ1-1; D is unclear. Germline values: CDR1 MNHEY, CDR2 SVGEGT. Between the trimmed V and J ends, which lost 8 bases and 6 bases, there was a span of 22 bases. The CDR3 is made up of 15 amino acids. CDR3 loop: CASQKIHGSVPEAFF. CDR3 coding DNA: TGTGCCAGCCAAAAAATACATGGGAGCGTCCCTGAAGCTTTCTTT.

This clonotype was seen a handful of times. This rearrangement joins TRBV6-1 to TRBJ2-1; unclear D gene. Germline CDR1 reads MNHNS; CDR2 reads SASEGT. The V end was cut by 6 bases, the J end by 6 bases, with 12 bases between. The CDR3 has 13 residues. The CDR3 coding sequence is TGTGCCAGCAGCTTCGCGAGCCCCAATGAGCAGTTCTTC. Translating gives CASSFASPNEQFF.

This clonotype was counted a few times. The J gene is TRBJ1-1, the V gene TRBV18; 7 bases fit TRBD1. CDR3 length: 16 residues. CDR1 KGHSH and CDR2 LQKENI come from the germline V gene. V shed 6 bases, J shed 0 bases, and the junction held 10 bases outside the gene matches. CDR3 bases: TGTGCCAGCTCCGGGGGACAGCCATACATGAACACTGAAGCTTTCTTT. It specifies CASSGGQPYMNTEAFF.

The sample holds many counts of this clonotype. V gene TRBV28 combines with J gene TRBJ2-5, with TRBD2 matching over 10 bases. Germline V CDR1 and CDR2: MDHEN, SYDVKM. J gave up 2 bases and V 5 bases, and 5 bases lay outside the gene matches. This CDR3 has 15 amino acids. This CDR3 is CASSGLAVLQETQYF. The CDR3, as DNA: TGTGCCAGCAGTGGACTAGCGGTTTTACAAGAGACCCAGTACTTC.

Many counts were recorded for this clonotype. The chain carries TRBV7-2 and TRBJ1-4, with 9 bases that match TRBD1. V trimming: 5 bases; J trimming: 7 bases; junction bases outside the gene matches: 5. The germline CDR1 and CDR2 sequences are SGHTA and FQGNSA. The CDR3 has 14 residues. CDR3 residues: CASSQDRGGEKLFF. The CDR3 bases are TGTGCCAGCAGCCAGGACAGGGGAGGTGAAAAACTGTTTTTT. Full variable domain (remainder filled in from reference TRBV7-2 and TRBJ1-4): GAGVSQSPSNKVTEKGKDVELRCDPISGHTALYWYRQSLGQGLEFLIYFQGNSAPDKSGLPSDRFSAERTGGSVSTLTIQRTQQEDSAVYLCASSQDRGGEKLFFGSGTQLSVL.

The J gene is TRBJ2-2, the V gene TRBV7-9; 12 bases are shared with TRBD2. Germline CDR1 reads SEHNR; CDR2 reads FQNEAQ (reference sequence). This CDR3 is 19 amino acids long. The J segment lost 3 bases and the V segment lost 5 bases, leaving 13 bases of the junction unmatched. CDR3 amino acids: CASSERTSGNRGDTGELFF. DNA for the CDR3: TGTGCCAGCAGCGAAAGGACTAGCGGGAATCGAGGGGACACCGGGGAGCTGTTTTTT.

In its sample, this clonotype was seen many times. The V call is TRBV7-3, the J call TRBJ2-3, with 10 bases fitting TRBD1. Trimming took 4 bases from V and 3 from J; bases not matched to a gene: 10. Germline-derived CDR1 and CDR2 are SGHTA and FQGTGA. CDR3 size: 17 residues. The DNA of the CDR3 is TGTGCCAGCAGCTCCTTCTCCGGGACAGGGGCGACAGATACGCAGTATTTT. Residues: CASSSFSGTGATDTQYF.

This clonotype has only a few counts. The rearrangement joins TRBV27 to TRBJ1-3; D gene unclear. Germline lookup yields CDR1 MNHEY and CDR2 SMNVEV (reference sequence). CDR3 length: 14 residues. Trimming removed 2 bases at V and 3 bases at J, with 8 bases between. CDR3 bases: TGTGCCAGCAGTTTACGAGGAGTTGGAAACACCATATATTTT. It is translated as CASSLRGVGNTIYF.

This clonotype has only a few counts. V is TRBV5-1 and J is TRBJ2-1, with 9 bases fitting TRBD2. This CDR3 spans 15 amino acids. V lost 1 base and J lost 5; bases outside the gene matches: 4. Looked up from germline, CDR1 is SGHRS and CDR2 is YFSETQ. For the CDR3, the DNA is TGCGCCAGCAGCTTGCTCGCGGGAGGGGACAATGAGCAGTTCTTC. Protein: CASSLLAGGDNEQFF.

There are many counts of this clonotype. The chain employs TRBV6-1 and TRBJ1-2; maybe TRBD1 (6 bases). CDR1 is MNHNS, CDR2 SASEGT, per germline. This CDR3 region has 14 residues. V lost 8 bases and J lost 1, with 14 bases in between. DNA of the CDR3: TGTGCCAGCTCCAGGGGAGGATTTAACTATGGCTACACCTTC. Encoded protein: CASSRGGFNYGYTF.

This clonotype was seen only a few times. V gene TRBV29-1 combines with J gene TRBJ1-2; D gene unclear. Germline V gene data show CDR1 as SQVTM and CDR2 as ANQGSEA. The CDR3 sequence is 13 residues long. V lost 2 bases and J 5 bases, leaving 12 bases between the germline ends. The DNA of the CDR3 is TGCAGCGTTGAACCGCCTGGGAGGTATGGCTACACCTTC. Translating it yields CSVEPPGRYGYTF.

This clonotype was seen only a few times. The chain recombines TRBV28 with TRBJ1-2, with TRBD1 as a possible D gene (6 bases). Germline CDR1 MDHEN, CDR2 SYDVKM. The CDR3 covers 14 residues. V lost 6 bases, J lost 4 bases, and 15 bases lay in between. Here the CDR3 DNA reads TGTGCCAGCAGAAAACAGGGATCTCCCTATGGCTACACCTTC. Its protein product is CASRKQGSPYGYTF.

This clonotype was observed many times. The genes are TRBV29-1 and TRBJ2-5; 12 nucleotides line up with TRBD2. Germline assignment: CDR1 SQVTM and CDR2 ANQGSEA. The CDR3 has 15 amino acids. V was clipped by 2 bases and J by 4 bases; unmatched bases: 5. The CDR3 DNA follows: TGCAGCGTTGAATTCCTAGCGGGAGGGCCAGAGACCCAGTACTTC. This translates into CSVEFLAGGPETQYF.

This chain connects TRBV6-2 or TRBV6-3 to TRBJ1-5, with 7 bases aligning to TRBD1. Per the germline V gene, CDR1 is MNHEY and CDR2 is SVGEGT. The CDR3 loop spans 14 amino acids. V dropped 6 bases and J dropped 6; count of bases not matched to a gene: 8. Here the CDR3 reads CASRSTGSFQPQHF. The CDR3 bases are TGTGCCAGCAGGTCGACAGGGTCTTTTCAGCCCCAGCATTTT.

This clonotype was found many times. This rearrangement joins TRBV2 to TRBJ2-5; 9 nucleotides agree with TRBD1. Per the germline V gene, CDR1 is SNHLY and CDR2 is FYNNEI. The CDR3 sequence is 14 residues long. J was trimmed by 5 bases and V by 6 bases; bases with no gene match: 7. The CDR3 sequence is CASRAGTGSETQYF. The CDR3 bases are TGTGCCAGCAGAGCCGGGACAGGGTCCGAGACCCAGTACTTC.

J is TRBJ2-1 and V is TRBV24-1; 8 bases match TRBD2. CDR3 length: 18 amino acids. The V gene end was trimmed by 0 bases and the J gene end by 1 base; junction bases not matched to a gene: 7. Germline lookup yields CDR1 KGHDR and CDR2 SFDVKD. CDR3 nucleotides: TGTGCCACCAGTGATTTGCAGGCCGGGGGGGGGTCCTACAATGAGCAGTTCTTC. It codes for CATSDLQAGGGSYNEQFF.

A few counts support this clonotype. The chain combines TRBV7-3 with TRBJ2-2, with 7 bases aligning to TRBD1. The junction had 10 bases not matched to a gene; V was cut back by 2 bases and J by 4 bases. CDR3 size: 17 residues. Germline assignment: CDR1 SGHTA and CDR2 FQGTGA. CDR3 nucleotides: TGTGCCAGCAGCTTATTGCCGGGACAGAAGGCCACCGGGGAGCTGTTTTTT. As protein: CASSLLPGQKATGELFF.

This clonotype has at least ten counts. This chain connects TRBV3-1 to TRBJ1-6; D call uncertain. The V end was cut by 0 bases, the J end by 11 bases, with 8 bases between. CDR1 LGHDT and CDR2 YNNKEL come from the germline V gene (reference sequence). The CDR3 runs 13 residues. CDR3 bases: TGTGCCAGCAGCCAAGAAGGTCCGACACCCCTCCACTTT. This translates into CASSQEGPTPLHF.

The rearrangement links TRBV12-3 or TRBV12-4 to TRBJ2-3; 10 nucleotides agree with TRBD2. Germline trimming cut 5 bases from V and 2 bases from J; bases unmatched to any gene: 22. The CDR3 sequence is 21 residues long. The CDR3, as DNA: TGTGCCAGCAGTGCCAAACAGGGGGGGGGACTAGCGTGGGGGGACACAGATACGCAGTATTTT. Encoded protein: CASSAKQGGGLAWGDTDTQYF.

This clonotype came up many times. The rearrangement uses TRBV12-3 or TRBV12-4 and TRBJ2-1; 12 bases agree with TRBD2. The length of the CDR3 is 15 residues. V shed 2 bases, J shed 6 bases, and the junction held 2 bases outside the gene matches. The CDR3 DNA sequence: TGTGCCAGCAGTTTACGGACTAGCGGGACCAATGAGCAGTTCTTC. Its protein product is CASSLRTSGTNEQFF.

This clonotype was found a few times. The J gene is TRBJ2-7, the V gene TRBV28; D is perhaps TRBD2 (6 bases). This CDR3 spans 17 amino acids. The germline V gene encodes CDR1 MDHEN and CDR2 SYDVKM. V was pared by 4 bases and J by 5 bases, with 24 bases between. CDR3 nucleotides: TGTGCCAGCAGTTCCCCGGGACTCCCAAACTCGCTTGACGAGCAGTACTTC. Translated: CASSSPGLPNSLDEQYF.

This clonotype was seen a handful of times. J is TRBJ1-6 and V is TRBV7-8; tentative D call: TRBD1 (6 bases). The V gene's germline CDR1 is SGHVS and CDR2 FQNEAQ. CDR3 length: 19 residues. Trimming removed 4 bases from V and 0 bases from J, with 19 bases in between. The CDR3 sequence: CASSSLSRGESSYNSPLHF. The CDR3 DNA sequence: TGTGCCAGCAGCTCGCTTTCCAGGGGAGAGAGCTCCTATAATTCACCCCTCCACTTT.

This clonotype occurred many times. This chain connects TRBV20-1 to TRBJ2-1; D is ambiguous. Trimming took off 3 bases at V and 3 bases at J, with 9 bases between the two ends. Germline CDR1 is DFQATT and CDR2 is SNEGSKA (reference sequence). CDR3 size: 13 residues. This CDR3 reads CSASPELYNEQFF. CDR3 DNA: TGCAGTGCTAGTCCTGAACTCTACAATGAGCAGTTCTTC.

V is TRBV5-1 and J is TRBJ2-7; possibly TRBD1 for D (5 bases). The CDR3 spans 14 residues. V was cut by 4 bases and J by 0 bases, with 11 bases left in between. Germline CDR1 reads SGHRS; CDR2 reads YFSETQ. CDR3 region: CASSPIRVSYEQYF. CDR3 sequence (DNA): TGCGCCAGCAGCCCCATCAGGGTCTCCTACGAGCAGTACTTC.

The genes are TRBV20-1 and TRBJ2-2; TRBD2 matches 10 bases. CDR1 and CDR2 from the germline V gene are DFQATT and SNEGSKA (reference sequence). The CDR3 extends over 15 amino acids. The junction had 3 bases not matched to a gene; V was cut back by 1 base and J by 4 bases. DNA for the CDR3: TGCAGTGCTAGAGTTAGCGGGGGGTCCACCGGGGAGCTGTTTTTT. Its translation is CSARVSGGSTGELFF.

This chain uses TRBV29-1 with TRBJ1-1; 7 bases match TRBD1. The germline gives CDR1 SQVTM, CDR2 ANQGSEA. The CDR3 covers 12 residues. Trimming removed 0 bases from V and 10 bases from J; junction bases left unmatched: 5. The CDR3 reads CSVEDPAGGAFF. For the CDR3, the DNA is TGCAGCGTTGAAGATCCAGCAGGGGGAGCTTTCTTT.

The V call is TRBV19, the J call TRBJ2-4; D is ambiguous. V was pared by 1 base and J by 4 bases, with 11 bases between. CDR3 length: 15 amino acids. Germline assignment: CDR1 LNHDA and CDR2 SQIVND (reference sequence). The CDR3 here is CASSIGGTMKNIQYF. In DNA, the CDR3 is TGTGCCAGTAGTATAGGAGGCACCATGAAAAACATTCAGTACTTC.

This clonotype was counted many times. The J gene is TRBJ1-5, the V gene TRBV2, with D unclear. The CDR3 runs to 12 residues. The germline V gene encodes CDR1 SNHLY and CDR2 FYNNEI. V lost 7 bases, J lost 0 bases, and 4 bases lay in between. CDR3: CASKSSNQPQHF. CDR3 bases: TGTGCCAGCAAGAGTAGCAATCAGCCCCAGCATTTT.

This rearrangement joins TRBV12-3 or TRBV12-4 to TRBJ2-3; D is perhaps TRBD1 (6 bases). CDR3 length: 14 amino acids. V lost 6 bases, J lost 0 bases, and 10 bases lay in between. CDR3 DNA: TGTGCCAGCAGACAGGGAGTGAGCACAGATACGCAGTATTTT. It specifies CASRQGVSTDTQYF.